The following is a T cell receptor (beta chain) sequence with its context. The sample comes from a study of early T cells in non-severe SARS-CoV-2 infection. CDR1 and CDR2 from the germline V gene are LGHDT and YNNKEL (reference sequence). With V trimmed by 6 bases and J by 4 bases, 7 bases remained unmatched. The CDR3 runs to 14 residues. In the library, individual cDNA molecules carried attached unique molecular identifiers. TCRdb processed the 5' RACE reads anew with MiXCR; each CDR3 protein has one entry. This repertoire shows roughly 62,000 distinct CDR3 sequences, more than 7.5% found once; its top ten account for about 3.4%.

This sequence joins TRBV3-1 and TRBJ2-5, with TRBD2 matching 8 bases. Sequences were obtained from whole blood. The receptor was isolated from an adult who was a healthcare worker with PCR-confirmed SARS-CoV-2 infection or an uninfected control (not recorded which). The CDR3 sequence: CASRLSGKGETQYF. In nucleotides, the CDR3 is TGTGCCAGCAGGCTTAGCGGGAAGGGAGAGACCCAGTACTTC.